The 19 T cell receptor beta chains below were found in one sample sequenced in a study of cytomegalovirus exposure and HLA in healthy donors (dated by TCRdb to between 2016 and 2019). The library was obtained by the immunoSEQ multiplex PCR assay. For the multiplex PCR, a mixture combining 60 forward primers for TCR Vbeta segments and 13 reverse primers for TCR Jbeta segments was used. TCRdb's version of the immuneACCESS table is confined to in-frame rearrangements and falls short of the full clone set. An unresolved V gene accounts for under half of the shortfall where checked; the remainder is of unknown origin. The sample includes 55,000 to 70,000 clones, with approximately 80% observed a single time. The top ten clonotypes cover around 7.4% of the sample. Sequencing was performed on PBMCs. The receptor set was obtained from a man aged 18 to 35 in good health and CMV-seropositive.

The CDR3 reads CASSLVQGAYEQYF. Here the CDR3 DNA reads TGCGCCAGCAGCTTGGTACAGGGGGCCTACGAGCAGTACTTC. The chain combines TRBV5-1 with TRBJ2-7; 8 bases align to TRBD1. Germline CDR1 SGHRS, CDR2 YFSETQ. V lost 0 bases to trimming and J lost 2 bases; unmatched junction nucleotides: 1. The CDR3 extends over 14 amino acids.

The rearrangement links TRBV25-1 to TRBJ2-1, with 12 bases matching TRBD2. CDR3 length: 17 amino acids. With V trimmed by 4 bases and J by 4 bases, 8 bases remained unmatched. From germline, CDR1 is MGHDK and CDR2 SYGVNS. This chain's CDR3 is CASSGLAGGPDYNEQFF. The DNA of the CDR3 is TGTGCCAGCAGTGGGCTAGCGGGAGGGCCGGATTACAATGAGCAGTTCTTC. The full variable domain, in which reference TRBV25-1 and TRBJ2-1 provide the parts outside the CDR3, is EADIYQTPRYLVIGTGKKITLECSQTMGHDKMYWYQQDPGMELHLIHYSYGVNSTEKGDLSSESTVSRIRTEHFPLTLESARPSHTSQYLCASSGLAGGPDYNEQFFGPGTRLTVL.

With regard to this clone: The sample holds other DNA sequences that translate to the same CDR3. The gene calls are TRBV4-1 and TRBJ2-7, with 8 bases lining up with TRBD1. Germline values: CDR1 MGHRA, CDR2 YSYEKL. CDR3 size: 16 residues. V was pared by 1 base and J by 5 bases, with 10 bases of the junction left unmatched. The CDR3 sequence: CASSQARTGGSHEQYF. The CDR3 coding sequence is TGCGCCAGCAGCCAAGCAAGAACAGGGGGTTCCCACGAGCAGTACTTC.

A few counts support this clone. The CDR3 DNA follows: TGCGCCAGCAGCATATCGACAGGGGGCGAGACCCAGTACTTC. Translated, it gives CASSISTGGETQYF. The chain links TRBV5-1 to TRBJ2-5; TRBD1 matches 10 bases. V shed 4 bases, J shed 5 bases, and the junction held 5 bases outside the gene matches. The CDR3 spans 14 residues. CDR1 and CDR2 from the germline V gene are SGHRS and YFSETQ.

The rearrangement links TRBV30 to TRBJ2-7, with 7 nucleotides matching TRBD1. Germline V lookup: CDR1 GTSNPN, CDR2 SVGIG (reference sequence). The CDR3 length is 13 residues. V lost 5 bases to trimming and J lost 1 base; unmatched junction nucleotides: 5. The CDR3 region has the DNA TGTGCCTGGGGGATGGGACAGTCCTACGAGCAGTACTTC. Encoded protein: CAWGMGQSYEQYF.

The V and J genes are TRBV9 and TRBJ1-3, with D hard to call. This CDR3 spans 15 amino acids. The germline V and J ends were trimmed by 0 bases and 0 bases, with 7 bases remaining between them. CDR1 and CDR2 from the germline V gene are SGDLS and YYNGEE. CDR3 bases: TGTGCCAGCAGCGTAGGCATAGACTCTGGAAACACCATATATTTT. Protein product: CASSVGIDSGNTIYF. The full variable domain, completed using reference TRBV9 and TRBJ1-3, is DSGVTQTPKHLITATGQRVTLRCSPRSGDLSVYWYQQSLDQGLQFLIQYYNGEERAKGNILERFSAQQFPDLHSELNLSSLELGDSALYFCASSVGIDSGNTIYFGEGSWLTVV.

This chain connects TRBV11-2 to TRBJ1-4, with D unresolved. The CDR3 is 13 residues long. Between the trimmed V and J ends, which lost 3 bases and 8 bases, there was a span of 10 bases. The germline V gene encodes CDR1 SGHAT and CDR2 FQNNGV. CDR3 loop: CASSFSPEEKLFF. The CDR3 nucleotides are TGTGCCAGCAGCTTTTCCCCGGAGGAAAAACTGTTTTTT. Filled out from reference TRBV11-2 and TRBJ1-4, the complete variable domain reads EAGVAQSPRYKIIEKRQSVAFWCNPISGHATLYWYQQILGQGPKLLIQFQNNGVVDDSQLPKDRFSAERLKGVDSTLKIQPAKLEDSAVYLCASSFSPEEKLFFGSGTQLSVL.

The chain couples TRBV6-5 to TRBJ1-1, with no clear D. CDR1 and CDR2 from the germline V gene are MNHEY and SVGAGI. Trimming cost V 6 bases and J 7 bases, with 12 bases left between them. This CDR3 contains 12 residues. CDR3: CASSRLGIEAFF. The CDR3 DNA reads TGTGCCAGCAGCCGTCTCGGGATTGAAGCTTTCTTT.

The chain employs TRBV6-1 and TRBJ2-6, with D perhaps matching TRBD2 (6 bases). The germline CDR1 and CDR2 sequences are MNHNS and SASEGT. Trimming stripped 8 bases from V and 4 bases from J, with 15 bases between. This CDR3 comprises 15 residues. CDR3 in DNA: TGTGCCAGCTGCCTTGCGGCGGGAGGGGCCAACGTCCTGACTTTC. Protein product: CASCLAAGGANVLTF.

This chain's CDR3 is CASSVDLGMNTEAFF. The CDR3 DNA sequence: TGTGCCAGCAGCGTAGATCTGGGCATGAACACTGAAGCTTTCTTT. This chain links TRBV9 with TRBJ1-1, with unresolved D. Germline V CDR1 and CDR2: SGDLS, YYNGEE. The length of the CDR3 is 15 residues. V was clipped by 0 bases and J by 0 bases, with 9 bases between them.

This chain links TRBV29-1 with TRBJ2-5, with no clear D. The CDR3 contains 13 residues. The germline gives CDR1 SQVTM, CDR2 ANQGSEA. The ends were cut back, 1 base at V and 2 bases at J, with 8 bases in the middle. The CDR3 loop reads CSVEGRYQETQYF. CDR3 bases: TGCAGCGTTGAAGGTCGTTATCAAGAGACCCAGTACTTC.

The CDR3 coding sequence is TGTGCCAGTCGTGGCCTTCAGGTAGCTAACTATGGCTACACCTTC. It codes for CASRGLQVANYGYTF. The V and J genes are TRBV5-6 and TRBJ1-2; D not resolved. The CDR3 has 15 amino acids. V lost 8 bases, J lost 0 bases, and 17 bases lay in between. Looked up from germline, CDR1 is SGHDT and CDR2 is YYEEEE.

The rearrangement uses TRBV6-5 and TRBJ1-1, with D uncertain. The CDR3 contains 11 residues. CDR1 and CDR2 from the germline V gene are MNHEY and SVGAGI. V lost 6 bases to trimming and J lost 8 bases, with 10 bases between them. CDR3 sequence: CASSSTWEAFF. The DNA for the CDR3 is TGTGCCAGCAGCTCAACATGGGAAGCTTTCTTT.

This clone has a handful of counts. The DNA for the CDR3 is TGCAGCGCTCTGACTAGCGGGACGCCCCGATCCTACAATGAGCAGTTCTTC. Amino acids: CSALTSGTPRSYNEQFF. The chain is built from TRBV29-1 and TRBJ2-1; 11 bases are shared with TRBD2. V lost 7 bases to trimming and J lost 1 base; unmatched junction nucleotides: 12. Germline CDR1 reads SQVTM; CDR2 reads ANQGSEA. The length of the CDR3 is 17 residues.

The rearrangement links TRBV2 to TRBJ2-7; TRBD2 matches at 11 bases. With V trimmed by 0 bases and J by 4 bases, 8 bases remained unmatched. The germline V gene encodes CDR1 SNHLY and CDR2 FYNNEI. The CDR3 spans 17 residues. CDR3: CASSEAGGLAETYEQYF. CDR3 coding DNA: TGTGCCAGCAGTGAAGCGGGGGGACTAGCGGAGACATACGAGCAGTACTTC.

The chain joins TRBV13 to TRBJ2-7, with D tentatively TRBD1 (5 bases). V lost 5 bases to trimming and J lost 5 bases, with 16 bases between them. CDR3 size: 14 residues. Looked up from germline, CDR1 is PRHDT and CDR2 is FYEKMQ (reference sequence). The CDR3 DNA is TGTGCCAGCAGCCAGTACTTAGGGGCGGACGAGCAGTACTTC. Protein: CASSQYLGADEQYF.

The chain combines TRBV30 with TRBJ1-1; no firm D call. The CDR3 totals 10 residues. CDR1 is GTSNPN, CDR2 SVGIG, per germline (reference sequence). V lost 5 bases to trimming and J lost 7 bases, with 8 bases between them. CDR3 loop: CAWAGGEAFF. CDR3 in DNA: TGTGCCTGGGCCGGAGGTGAAGCTTTCTTT.

This chain links TRBV28 with TRBJ1-2; perhaps TRBD1 as D (6 bases). This CDR3 region has 14 residues. Looked up from germline, CDR1 is MDHEN and CDR2 is SYDVKM. V lost 6 bases to trimming and J lost 0 bases, with 11 bases between them. The CDR3 nucleotides are TGTGCCAGCAGCCAGGGGTCTACTAACTATGGCTACACCTTC. This gives the protein CASSQGSTNYGYTF.

The chain links TRBV15 to TRBJ2-7, with 12 nucleotides matching TRBD2. With V trimmed by 1 base and J by 3 bases, 1 base remained unmatched. The CDR3 runs to 15 residues. The germline V gene has CDR1 LNHNV and CDR2 YYDKDF (reference sequence). In DNA form, the CDR3 reads TGTGCCACCAGCAGAGGGGGACTAGCGGGCTACGAGCAGTACTTC. Its protein product is CATSRGGLAGYEQYF.